The 25 T cell receptor beta chains in this list originate from one sample, sequenced in a study of blood T cell repertoires in COVID-19. The table came from immunoSEQ multiplex PCR; TCRdb's copy has only in-frame clones and leaves some out. The data show about 370,000 clones, with roughly 90% seen just once and 6% to 7.5% held by the top ten. Sequenced sample: peripheral blood. The receptors were gathered from a man between 18 and 35 years old with active or convalescent COVID-19.

The V and J genes are TRBV7-3 and TRBJ2-3, with 8 bases that match TRBD2. Germline assignment: CDR1 SGHTA and CDR2 FQGTGA. This CDR3 comprises 16 residues. V dropped 1 base and J dropped 0; count of bases not matched to a gene: 3. The CDR3 region has the DNA TGTGCCAGCAGCTTAAGTAGCGGGGCAAGCACAGATACGCAGTATTTT. Its translation: CASSLSSGASTDTQYF.

The rearrangement links TRBV27 to TRBJ2-3, with D tentatively TRBD2 (6 bases). V was pared by 5 bases and J by 5 bases, with 20 bases between. The CDR3 is made up of 16 amino acids. Germline CDR1 and CDR2: MNHEY and SMNVEV (reference sequence). Here the CDR3 DNA reads TGTGCCAGCAGTCCTCGGTGGGCGGGATTGGGAGATACGCAGTATTTT. This sequence encodes CASSPRWAGLGDTQYF.

This chain connects TRBV7-3 to TRBJ2-2; 7 bases are a match to TRBD2. CDR1 SGHTA and CDR2 FQGTGA come from the germline V gene. The V gene end was trimmed by 1 base and the J gene end by 4 bases; junction bases not matched to a gene: 6. The CDR3 runs to 16 residues. CDR3 residues: CASSLIRGGGTGELFF. The CDR3 DNA reads as TGTGCCAGCAGCTTAATCCGGGGCGGGGGCACCGGGGAGCTGTTTTTT.

V is TRBV4-2 and J is TRBJ2-1; 11 bases are a match to TRBD2. This CDR3 contains 17 residues. The V gene's germline CDR1 is LGHNA and CDR2 YNFKEQ. With 4 bases clipped from V and 4 bases from J, the junction kept 9 bases outside the gene matches. This CDR3 is CASSLGLAGGEYNEQFF. DNA of the CDR3: TGTGCCAGCAGCCTAGGACTAGCGGGTGGGGAGTACAATGAGCAGTTCTTC.

The gene calls are TRBV5-5 and TRBJ2-1, with a weak D call TRBD2 (6 bases). The CDR3 contains 18 residues. The ends were cut back, 4 bases at V and 8 bases at J, with 28 bases in the middle. Germline values: CDR1 SGHKS, CDR2 YYEKEE (reference sequence). CDR3 nucleotide sequence: TGTGCCAGCAGCCGTTTGCAGTTGCGGGGAGTCTCTTGGGATGAGCAGTTCTTC. This translates into CASSRLQLRGVSWDEQFF.

This rearrangement joins TRBV28 to TRBJ1-2; 11 nucleotides line up with TRBD1. The ends lost 4 bases at V and 8 bases at J; junction bases unmatched: 12. CDR1 MDHEN and CDR2 SYDVKM come from the germline V gene. The CDR3 is made up of 16 amino acids. In DNA, the CDR3 is TGTGCCAGCAGTTCGGGGACAGGGGGGATCCCTTTCGGCTACACCTTC. Amino acid sequence: CASSSGTGGIPFGYTF.

This rearrangement joins TRBV20-1 to TRBJ2-7; 8 bases are a match to TRBD2. Per the germline V gene, CDR1 is DFQATT and CDR2 is SNEGSKA (reference sequence). This CDR3 region has 11 residues. CDR3 nucleotides: TGCAGCGGGGGGGGCCCCTACGAGCAGTACTTC. Translation gives CSGGGPYEQYF.

This rearrangement joins TRBV9 to TRBJ2-7; 9 nucleotides agree with TRBD1. The CDR3 is made up of 16 amino acids. Looked up from germline, CDR1 is SGDLS and CDR2 is YYNGEE. V dropped 3 bases and J dropped 0; count of bases not matched to a gene: 7. The CDR3 sequence: CASSETGGLLSYEQYF. CDR3 nucleotide sequence: TGTGCCAGCAGCGAGACAGGGGGTTTACTCTCCTACGAGCAGTACTTC.

CDR3 region: CASSQQGLGLETQYF. CDR3 coding DNA: TGTGCCAGCAGCCAGCAGGGCTTAGGTTTGGAGACCCAGTACTTC. The V call is TRBV7-6, the J call TRBJ2-5; possibly TRBD1 for D (5 bases). V dropped 5 bases and J dropped 5 bases, with 18 bases sitting between them. CDR3 size: 15 residues. Germline V gives CDR1 SGHVS, CDR2 FNYEAQ.

As for this clone: The same CDR3 is also encoded by other DNA sequences in this sample. This chain joins TRBV7-3 and TRBJ2-3; D ambiguous. CDR1 and CDR2 from the germline V gene are SGHTA and FQGTGA. The CDR3 covers 15 residues. Deletions cut 0 bases from V and 0 bases from J, with 7 bases between. The CDR3 nucleotides read TGTGCCAGCAGCTTAACGGCGACTAGCACAGATACGCAGTATTTT. Residues: CASSLTATSTDTQYF.

This clone was detected only once. The chain has TRBV19 and TRBJ1-2, with TRBD1 as a possible D gene (6 bases). Trimming removed 1 base at V and 7 bases at J, with 10 bases between. CDR1 is LNHDA and CDR2 is SQIVND in the germline V gene (reference sequence). The CDR3 totals 13 residues. CDR3 in DNA: TGTGCCAGTAGTATAGCCAGGGGAAGTGGCTACACCTTC. Protein product: CASSIARGSGYTF. The entire variable domain, with the rest obtained from reference TRBV19 and TRBJ1-2, is as follows: DGGITQSPKYLFRKEGQNVTLSCEQNLNHDAMYWYRQDPGQGLRLIYYSQIVNDFQKGDIAEGYSVSREKKESFPLTVTSAQKNPTAFYLCASSIARGSGYTFGSGTRLTVV.

This clone has a single count. This rearrangement joins TRBV6-6 to TRBJ2-3, with TRBD1 as a possible D gene (7 bases). This CDR3 contains 16 residues. The germline V gene has CDR1 MNHNY and CDR2 SVGAGI (reference sequence). The V and J ends lost 4 bases and 1 base respectively, with 15 bases between them. The CDR3 coding sequence is TGTGCCAGCAGTTTCACTCTCAGGGGGGGCACAGATACGCAGTATTTT. It specifies CASSFTLRGGTDTQYF.

The genes are TRBV6-5 and TRBJ2-1; 8 bases are shared with TRBD2. Germline V CDR1 and CDR2: MNHEY, SVGAGI. The CDR3 is 15 amino acids. With 5 bases clipped from V and 7 bases from J, the junction kept 10 bases outside the gene matches. The CDR3 here is CASSPPGTRWNEQFF. CDR3 DNA sequence: TGTGCCAGCAGTCCCCCCGGGACTAGATGGAATGAGCAGTTCTTC.

This chain links TRBV19 with TRBJ2-1; TRBD2 aligns across 12 bases. This CDR3 region has 19 residues. Trimming took 7 bases from V and 3 from J; bases not matched to a gene: 16. The germline V gene has CDR1 LNHDA and CDR2 SQIVND (reference sequence). CDR3 protein: CASTPYGASGGAGYNEQFF. In DNA form, the CDR3 reads TGTGCCAGTACCCCTTATGGGGCTAGCGGGGGGGCCGGCTACAATGAGCAGTTCTTC. Filled out from reference TRBV19 and TRBJ2-1, the complete variable domain reads DGGITQSPKYLFRKEGQNVTLSCEQNLNHDAMYWYRQDPGQGLRLIYYSQIVNDFQKGDIAEGYSVSREKKESFPLTVTSAQKNPTAFYLCASTPYGASGGAGYNEQFFGPGTRLTVL.

The chain uses TRBV24-1 and TRBJ1-5, with D perhaps TRBD1 (6 bases). Germline-derived CDR1 and CDR2 are KGHDR and SFDVKD. The CDR3 runs 15 residues. V lost 4 bases and J lost 8, with 17 bases in between. The CDR3 loop is CATSESRDKVKPQHF. The CDR3 DNA reads TGTGCCACCAGTGAGAGCCGGGACAAGGTGAAGCCCCAGCATTTT.

CDR3 in DNA: TGTGCCAGCAGCTTAGTTGCGGGAGCGTACACAGATACGCAGTATTTT. This encodes CASSLVAGAYTDTQYF. The chain combines TRBV7-2 with TRBJ2-3, with 7 bases aligning to TRBD2. Unmatched junction bases numbered 6, after V lost 1 base and J lost 2 bases. Germline values: CDR1 SGHTA, CDR2 FQGNSA. This CDR3 contains 16 residues.

This clone occurred a few times. The rearrangement links TRBV27 to TRBJ2-7; D is perhaps TRBD1 (5 bases). The CDR3 has 13 amino acids. Germline values: CDR1 MNHEY, CDR2 SMNVEV (reference sequence). The V end lost 4 bases, the J end lost 0 bases, and 7 bases lay between the germline ends. CDR3 in amino acids: CASSWQGSYEQYF. CDR3 in DNA: TGTGCCAGCAGTTGGCAGGGCTCCTACGAGCAGTACTTC.

The chain uses TRBV27 and TRBJ2-1, with 7 bases aligning to TRBD2. The CDR3 runs to 13 residues. CDR1 is MNHEY, CDR2 SMNVEV, per germline (reference sequence). V was clipped by 3 bases and J by 7 bases; unmatched bases: 3. This CDR3 reads CASSFFGGNEQFF. The CDR3 DNA follows: TGTGCCAGCAGTTTTTTCGGGGGGAATGAGCAGTTCTTC.

This clone was detected only once. V is TRBV18 and J is TRBJ2-5, with 13 bases lining up with TRBD2. Germline values: CDR1 KGHSH, CDR2 LQKENI. Trimming took 3 bases from V and 2 from J; bases not matched to a gene: 6. CDR3 size: 17 residues. The CDR3 bases are TGTGCCAGCTCACCGGGACTAGCGGGGATGGGACAAGAGACCCAGTACTTC. Its translation: CASSPGLAGMGQETQYF.

The chain employs TRBV3-1 (or the pseudogene TRBV3-2) and TRBJ2-7; 8 bases fit TRBD1. V trimming: 3 bases; J trimming: 2 bases; junction bases outside the gene matches: 6. Germline V CDR1 and CDR2: LGHDT, YNNKEL (reference sequence). This CDR3 spans 15 amino acids. CDR3 in DNA: TGTGCCAGCAGCCAGGGGACAGGTGGGCCCTACGAGCAGTACTTC. Translation: CASSQGTGGPYEQYF.

The rearrangement joins TRBV6-5 to TRBJ2-7; possibly TRBD2 for D (5 bases). This CDR3 is 13 amino acids long. V lost 5 bases to trimming and J lost 0 bases, with 8 bases between them. Germline CDR1 MNHEY, CDR2 SVGAGI. The CDR3 DNA reads as TGTGCCAGCAGTCGGACTGACTCCTACGAGCAGTACTTC. Amino acids: CASSRTDSYEQYF.

As to this clone: The germline gene is not matched at one end of the junction; a read error may be the cause. The chain has TRBV4-1 and TRBJ2-3, with 8 bases that match TRBD2. The germline gives CDR1 MGHRA, CDR2 YSYEKL. The CDR3 has 13 residues. CDR3 coding DNA: TGCGCCAGCAGCCGAGAACCGGGACTAGGGCGCCATTTT. The encoded protein is CASSREPGLGRHF.

V is TRBV5-5 and J is TRBJ1-5; 7 nucleotides agree with TRBD1. CDR1 and CDR2 from the germline V gene are SGHKS and YYEKEE (reference sequence). This CDR3 is built from 14 residues. V was pared by 3 bases and J by 7 bases, with 7 bases of the junction left unmatched. CDR3 sequence (DNA): TGTGCCAGCAGCTCGGCGGACAGGCGACAGCCCCAGCATTTT. Residues: CASSSADRRQPQHF. Full variable domain (outside the CDR3, taken from reference TRBV5-5 and TRBJ1-5): DAGVTQSPTHLIKTRGQQVTLRCSPISGHKSVSWYQQVLGQGPQFIFQYYEKEERGRGNFPDRFSARQFPNYSSELNVNALLLGDSALYLCASSSADRRQPQHFGDGTRLSIL.

This clone occurred once. This rearrangement joins TRBV9 to TRBJ1-2; 8 positions agree with TRBD1. With 4 bases clipped from V and 3 bases from J, the junction kept 11 bases outside the gene matches. The CDR3 consists of 16 residues. Germline CDR1 is SGDLS and CDR2 is YYNGEE. This CDR3 reads CASSPRQGPDDYGYTF. The CDR3 nucleotides are TGTGCCAGCAGCCCTCGACAGGGGCCGGACGACTATGGCTACACCTTC.

J is TRBJ1-2 and V is TRBV7-9; 10 bases map to TRBD1. Trimming took 5 bases from V and 2 from J; bases not matched to a gene: 5. The CDR3 loop spans 15 amino acids. Germline CDR1 SEHNR, CDR2 FQNEAQ (reference sequence). The CDR3 DNA follows: TGTGCCAGCAGCAGTGGGACAGGGGCCAACTATGGCTACACCTTC. It is translated as CASSSGTGANYGYTF.